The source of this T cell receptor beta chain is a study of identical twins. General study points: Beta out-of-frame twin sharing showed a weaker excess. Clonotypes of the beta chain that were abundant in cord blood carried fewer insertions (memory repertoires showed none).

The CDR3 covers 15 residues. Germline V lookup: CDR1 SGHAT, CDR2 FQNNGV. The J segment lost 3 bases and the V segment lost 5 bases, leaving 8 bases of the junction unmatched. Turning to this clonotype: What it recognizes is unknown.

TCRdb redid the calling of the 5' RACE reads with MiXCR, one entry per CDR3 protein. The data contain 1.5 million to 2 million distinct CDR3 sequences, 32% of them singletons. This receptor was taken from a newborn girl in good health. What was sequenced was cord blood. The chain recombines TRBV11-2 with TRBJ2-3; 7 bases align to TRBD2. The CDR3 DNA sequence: TGTGCCAGCAGCAGAAAGGCTAGCGGTACAGATACGCAGTATTTT. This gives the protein CASSRKASGTDTQYF.